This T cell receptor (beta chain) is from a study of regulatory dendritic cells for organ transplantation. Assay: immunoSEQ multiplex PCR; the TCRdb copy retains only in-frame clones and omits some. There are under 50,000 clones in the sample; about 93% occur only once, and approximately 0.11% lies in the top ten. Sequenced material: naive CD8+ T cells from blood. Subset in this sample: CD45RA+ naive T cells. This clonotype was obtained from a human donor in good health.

The CDR3 region has the DNA TGCGCCAGCAGCCAAGTGATGGCTAGCTCCTACGAGCAGTACTTC. Residues: CASSQVMASSYEQYF. The chain has TRBV4-3 and TRBJ2-7; D uncertain. CDR3 length equals 15 residues. Germline values: CDR1 LGHNA, CDR2 YSLEER. Trimming shortened V by 1 base and J by 0 bases, and 10 bases separated the two germline ends.